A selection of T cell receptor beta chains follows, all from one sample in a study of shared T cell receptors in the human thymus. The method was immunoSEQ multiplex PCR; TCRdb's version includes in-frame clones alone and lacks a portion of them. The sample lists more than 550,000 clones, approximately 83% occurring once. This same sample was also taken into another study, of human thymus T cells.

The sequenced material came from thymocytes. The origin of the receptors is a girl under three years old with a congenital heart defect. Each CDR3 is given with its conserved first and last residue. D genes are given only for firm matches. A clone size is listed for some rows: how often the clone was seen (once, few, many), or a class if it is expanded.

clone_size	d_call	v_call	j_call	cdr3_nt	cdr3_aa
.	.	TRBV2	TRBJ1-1	TGTGCCAGCAGTGTGCGGGTGAACACTGAAGCTTTCTTT	CASSVRVNTEAFF
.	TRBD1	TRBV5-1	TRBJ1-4	TGCGCCAGCAGCTTAGGACAGGGGAGCCCTGAAAAACTGTTTTTT	CASSLGQGSPEKLFF
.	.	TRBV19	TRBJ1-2	TGTGCCAGTAGTATAGCCACAGCCTATGGCTACACCTTC	CASSIATAYGYTF
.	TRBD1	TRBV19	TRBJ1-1	TGTGCCAGTAGACACCGGGACAGGATACTCATGAACACTGAAGCTTTCTTT	CASRHRDRILMNTEAFF
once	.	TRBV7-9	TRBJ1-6	TGTGCCAGCAGCTACGGCCCAACGGGTTCATCACCCCTCCACTTT	CASSYGPTGSSPLHF
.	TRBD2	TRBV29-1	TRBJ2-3	TGCAGCGTTTCCCGACTAGCGGGAGCAGATACGCAGTATTTT	CSVSRLAGADTQYF
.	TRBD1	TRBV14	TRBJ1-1	TGTGCCAGCAGCCAAACCGGACAGGGTACTGAAGCTTTCTTT	CASSQTGQGTEAFF
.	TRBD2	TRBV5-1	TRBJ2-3	TGCGCCAGCAGCTTGGTAGTGTCGGGACTAGCGGTTAGAGATACGCAGTATTTT	CASSLVVSGLAVRDTQYF
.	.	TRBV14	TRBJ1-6	TGTGCCAGCAGCCAAGGTGGCAGTGATAATTCACCCCTCCACTTT	CASSQGGSDNSPLHF
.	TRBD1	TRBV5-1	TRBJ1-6	TGCGCCAGCAGCCAGGACAGGACTAATTCACCCCTCCACTTT	CASSQDRTNSPLHF
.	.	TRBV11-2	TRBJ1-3	TGTGCCAGCAGCTGGCTGTCGGGCTCTGGAAACACCATATATTTT	CASSWLSGSGNTIYF
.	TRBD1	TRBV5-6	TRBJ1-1	TGTGCCAGCAGCTTGCCACACAGGGGGCGTGATAGGGGCACTGAAGCTTTCTTT	CASSLPHRGRDRGTEAFF
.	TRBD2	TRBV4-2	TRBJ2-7	TGTGCCAGCAGCCAAGATATGAGCGGGGGCCTCTCCTACGAGCAGTACTTC	CASSQDMSGGLSYEQYF
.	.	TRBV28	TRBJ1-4	TGTGCCAGCAGTTTACGGGTCGAAAAACTGTTTTTT	CASSLRVEKLFF
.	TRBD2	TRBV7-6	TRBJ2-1	TGTGCCAGCAGCTTAATTATGACGGCGGGGGGGAGCTCCTACAATGAGCAGTTCTTC	CASSLIMTAGGSSYNEQFF
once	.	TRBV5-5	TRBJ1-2	TGTGCCAGCAGCTTGTCAGGGGATTGCAACTATGGCTACACCTTC	CASSLSGDCNYGYTF
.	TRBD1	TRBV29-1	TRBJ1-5	TGCAGCGTTGGACCTGACAGGGATAGCAATCAGCCCCAGCATTTT	CSVGPDRDSNQPQHF
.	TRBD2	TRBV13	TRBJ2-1	TGTGCCAGCAGCTTAGAGGCGCTAGCGGGGAGCTCCTACAATGAGCAGTTCTTC	CASSLEALAGSSYNEQFF
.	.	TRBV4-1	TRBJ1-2	TGCGCCAGCAGCCAAGAGGGCATCGGTGGCTACACCTTC	CASSQEGIGGYTF